Presented here are 20 T cell receptor beta chains from one specimen sequenced in a study of T cell responses to AZD1222 COVID-19 vaccine. TCRdb's copy holds only in-frame clones and misses some; the assay was immunoSEQ multiplex PCR. The sample carries around 180,000 clones, 75% to 90% recorded once. Specimen: peripheral blood, collected on day 0 of AZD1222 vaccination. These receptors were obtained from an adult in good health.

This chain links TRBV6-1 with TRBJ2-7, with 7 nucleotides matching TRBD1. This CDR3 is 15 amino acids long. Germline V CDR1 and CDR2: MNHNS, SASEGT. V gave up 2 bases and J gave up 1 base; unmatched junction bases: 5. This CDR3 reads CASSESGRGSYEQYF. The CDR3 DNA follows: TGTGCCAGCAGTGAATCAGGCAGGGGGTCCTACGAGCAGTACTTC.

Here the CDR3 reads CASSYQQGQGGNTEAFF. The DNA for the CDR3 is TGTGCCAGCAGTTACCAACAGGGTCAGGGTGGGAACACTGAAGCTTTCTTT. The chain recombines TRBV28 with TRBJ1-1; D may be TRBD1 (6 bases). Trimming cost V 4 bases and J 1 base, with 19 bases left between them. From germline, CDR1 is MDHEN and CDR2 SYDVKM. The CDR3 runs 17 residues.

V gene TRBV7-9 combines with J gene TRBJ2-5; D possibly corresponds to TRBD2 (5 bases). Germline CDR1 and CDR2: SEHNR and FQNEAQ (reference sequence). The CDR3 spans 13 residues. Trimming took 0 bases from V and 4 from J, leaving 6 bases between them. This CDR3 reads CASSLAGGETQYF. CDR3 nucleotide sequence: TGTGCCAGCAGCTTAGCCGGAGGAGAGACCCAGTACTTC.

The chain recombines TRBV6-2 or TRBV6-3 with TRBJ2-1; a possible D gene is TRBD2 (6 bases). Trimming cost V 4 bases and J 7 bases, with 17 bases left between them. Germline CDR1 MNHEY, CDR2 SVGEGT. This CDR3 spans 15 amino acids. CDR3: CASSSDGSLGNEQFF. CDR3 in DNA: TGTGCCAGCAGTTCCGACGGGAGCCTCGGGAATGAGCAGTTCTTC.

The rearrangement links TRBV5-1 to TRBJ2-5, with 14 bases lining up with TRBD2. Germline V gives CDR1 SGHRS, CDR2 YFSETQ. With V trimmed by 4 bases and J by 2 bases, 10 bases remained unmatched. The CDR3 sequence is 18 residues long. CDR3 nucleotides: TGCGCCAGCAGCCCCCCCGGGACTAGCGGGGGTGGACAAGAGACCCAGTACTTC. Its translation is CASSPPGTSGGGQETQYF.

The rearrangement joins TRBV7-9 to TRBJ2-1; 13 bases are a match to TRBD2. Germline V gives CDR1 SEHNR, CDR2 FQNEAQ (reference sequence). V lost 5 bases and J lost 9; bases outside the gene matches: 7. The CDR3 is 15 amino acids. CDR3 nucleotides: TGTGCCAGCAGCGGCGGACTAGCGGGGGTAATTGAGCAGTTCTTC. Its translation is CASSGGLAGVIEQFF.

The chain combines TRBV12-3 or TRBV12-4 with TRBJ2-7, with a tentative D call TRBD2 (5 bases). The germline V and J ends were trimmed by 3 bases and 3 bases, with 9 bases remaining between them. This CDR3 has 13 residues. CDR3 coding DNA: TGTGCCAGCAGTTTTTGGCGGGTCTACGAGCAGTACTTC. This sequence encodes CASSFWRVYEQYF.

This clone was seen a single time. CDR3 residues: CASSPAGEQYF. The CDR3 region has the DNA TGTGCCAGCAGCCCCGCTGGGGAGCAGTACTTC. V usage is TRBV7-2 and J usage is TRBJ2-7; D remains unclear. V lost 5 bases and J 7 bases, leaving 9 bases between the germline ends. The CDR3 covers 11 residues. From germline, CDR1 is SGHTA and CDR2 FQGNSA.

The rearrangement uses TRBV7-9 and TRBJ2-3, with TRBD2 matching 11 bases. Per germline, CDR1 SEHNR and CDR2 FQNEAQ (reference sequence). This CDR3 spans 15 amino acids. Trimming took 3 bases from V and 4 from J; bases not matched to a gene: 3. The CDR3 reads CASSFSGGGPDTQYF. The DNA of the CDR3 is TGTGCCAGCAGCTTTAGCGGGGGGGGACCAGATACGCAGTATTTT.

This clone has just a few counts. The chain couples TRBV20-1 to TRBJ2-1; either TRBD1 or TRBD2 may fit D (6 bases each). The CDR3 sequence is 14 residues long. CDR1 is DFQATT and CDR2 is SNEGSKA in the germline V gene (reference sequence). Trimming removed 3 bases from V and 9 bases from J, with 18 bases in between. CDR3 residues: CSASAWGAHGEQFF. DNA of the CDR3: TGCAGTGCTAGTGCTTGGGGGGCCCACGGTGAGCAGTTCTTC.

V is TRBV15 and J is TRBJ2-1, with D unclear. CDR3 length equals 12 residues. Germline CDR1 reads LNHNV; CDR2 reads YYDKDF (reference sequence). V dropped 0 bases and J dropped 11 bases, with 8 bases sitting between them. The CDR3 reads CATSRDAPKQFF. Written as DNA, the CDR3 is TGTGCCACCAGCAGAGATGCTCCCAAGCAGTTCTTC.

The chain has TRBV19 and TRBJ1-4; D is undetermined. Per the germline V gene, CDR1 is LNHDA and CDR2 is SQIVND (reference sequence). Trimming shortened V by 4 bases and J by 3 bases, and 12 bases separated the two germline ends. The length of the CDR3 is 15 residues. CDR3 nucleotides: TGTGCCAGTAGTACGTGGACTGTTTCTAATGAAAAACTGTTTTTT. Translated: CASSTWTVSNEKLFF. The whole variable domain, filled in from reference TRBV19 and TRBJ1-4, reads DGGITQSPKYLFRKEGQNVTLSCEQNLNHDAMYWYRQDPGQGLRLIYYSQIVNDFQKGDIAEGYSVSREKKESFPLTVTSAQKNPTAFYLCASSTWTVSNEKLFFGSGTQLSVL.

The chain has TRBV5-4 and TRBJ1-2, with D perhaps matching TRBD1 (5 bases). The CDR3 has 13 amino acids. Trimming removed 0 bases from V and 8 bases from J, with 11 bases in between. The V gene's germline CDR1 is SGHNT and CDR2 YYREEE (reference sequence). This CDR3 is CASSLDRTTGYTF. CDR3 DNA sequence: TGTGCCAGCAGCTTGGACAGGACAACGGGCTACACCTTC. Full variable domain (missing parts from reference TRBV5-4 and TRBJ1-2): ETGVTQSPTHLIKTRGQQVTLRCSSQSGHNTVSWYQQALGQGPQFIFQYYREEENGRGNFPPRFSGLQFPNYSSELNVNALELDDSALYLCASSLDRTTGYTFGSGTRLTVV.

The chain uses TRBV7-9 and TRBJ1-1; perhaps TRBD1 as D (6 bases). Germline values: CDR1 SEHNR, CDR2 FQNEAQ (reference sequence). V was pared by 4 bases and J by 0 bases, with 15 bases between. The length of the CDR3 is 16 residues. The CDR3 sequence: CASSSGHWSMNTEAFF. DNA of the CDR3: TGTGCCAGCAGCTCGGGACATTGGTCCATGAACACTGAAGCTTTCTTT.

The table lists this clone with a count of one. The V call is TRBV6-2 or TRBV6-3, the J call TRBJ1-5; D might be TRBD1 (5 bases). Trimming took off 6 bases at V and 6 bases at J, with 15 bases between the two ends. The CDR3 runs 14 residues. The germline V gene encodes CDR1 MNHEY and CDR2 SVGEGT. The CDR3 sequence is CASSIPGGSQPQHF. In DNA, the CDR3 is TGTGCCAGCAGCATCCCTGGGGGTAGTCAGCCCCAGCATTTT.

The CDR3 nucleotides are TGCGCCAGCACAGCGAGGGGGTTTCCGGGTGGCTACACCTTC. Amino acids: CASTARGFPGGYTF. The rearrangement links TRBV23-1 to TRBJ1-2; the D gene is possibly TRBD1 (6 bases). TRBV23-1 is an open reading frame, and its role is uncertain. Between the trimmed V and J ends, which lost 7 bases and 7 bases, there was a span of 19 bases. The CDR3 runs to 14 residues.

The J gene is TRBJ2-3, the V gene TRBV5-1; 9 bases are shared with TRBD1. Germline CDR1 reads SGHRS; CDR2 reads YFSETQ. The CDR3 contains 16 residues. Trimming cost V 4 bases and J 3 bases; bases outside gene matches: 9. The CDR3 protein is CASSPSQGARTDTQYF. CDR3 coding DNA: TGCGCCAGCAGCCCATCACAGGGGGCTCGGACAGATACGCAGTATTTT.

This rearrangement joins TRBV19 to TRBJ1-4; no clear D. V lost 3 bases and J 0 bases, leaving 5 bases between the germline ends. The germline gives CDR1 LNHDA, CDR2 SQIVND (reference sequence). CDR3 length equals 14 residues. Here the CDR3 reads CASSIAATNEKLFF. DNA for the CDR3: TGTGCCAGTAGTATTGCCGCAACTAATGAAAAACTGTTTTTT.

The chain is built from TRBV28 and TRBJ2-1, with D perhaps TRBD2 (6 bases). V dropped 5 bases and J dropped 9 bases, with 17 bases sitting between them. From germline, CDR1 is MDHEN and CDR2 SYDVKM. The CDR3 totals 14 residues. CDR3 sequence (DNA): TGTGCCAGCAGTCAAGCCGGGACTCCGAGTGAGCAGTTCTTC. Residues: CASSQAGTPSEQFF.

V and J are TRBV18 and TRBJ1-2; the D gene is possibly TRBD1 (6 bases). Trimming removed 2 bases at V and 1 base at J, with 20 bases between. This CDR3 contains 18 residues. Germline V CDR1 and CDR2: KGHSH, LQKENI. The CDR3 nucleotides read TGTGCCAGCTCACCATCGGCCCAAACAGGGTCCTTTAACTATGGCTACACCTTC. As protein: CASSPSAQTGSFNYGYTF.